These 7 T cell receptor beta chains were all obtained from the same sample, sequenced in a study of blood T cell repertoires in COVID-19. Some clones are missing from TCRdb's copy, which holds only in-frame ones; the method was immunoSEQ multiplex PCR. The table records some 320,000 clones, 89% of them present only once. Sequenced material: PBMCs or T cells enriched from blood (not recorded which). The receptors shown here come from a man aged 60 to 69 who had recovered from COVID-19.

The chain links TRBV5-4 to TRBJ1-2; TRBD1 matches 10 bases. V trimming: 4 bases; J trimming: 8 bases; junction bases outside the gene matches: 5. This CDR3 has 13 amino acids. Germline V CDR1 and CDR2: SGHNT, YYREEE (reference sequence). CDR3 DNA sequence: TGTGCCAGCAGCACGGGGACAGGGGTCGGCTACACCTTC. Residues: CASSTGTGVGYTF.

J is TRBJ2-3 and V is TRBV7-9; D is unclear. There are 11 residues in the CDR3. V was pared by 6 bases and J by 9 bases, with 10 bases between. Germline V CDR1 and CDR2: SEHNR, FQNEAQ (reference sequence). This chain's CDR3 is CASSLENTQYF. For the CDR3, the DNA is TGTGCCAGCAGTCTTGAGAACACGCAGTATTTT.

This chain connects TRBV5-1 to TRBJ2-1, with 9 bases aligning to TRBD1. Germline V gene sequence: CDR1 SGHRS, CDR2 YFSETQ. The CDR3 sequence is 17 residues long. V gave up 3 bases and J gave up 2 bases; unmatched junction bases: 9. CDR3: CASSSIGGDRAYNEQFF. The CDR3 nucleotides read TGCGCCAGCAGCTCAATTGGGGGGGACAGGGCCTACAATGAGCAGTTCTTC.

The chain links TRBV28 to TRBJ2-7; 9 nucleotides agree with TRBD2. The J segment lost 2 bases and the V segment lost 3 bases, leaving 8 bases of the junction unmatched. The CDR3 is 16 amino acids. Germline CDR1 reads MDHEN; CDR2 reads SYDVKM. The CDR3 DNA reads TGTGCCAGCAGTTTTCGACTAGCGGAGCTAACCTACGAGCAGTACTTC. It encodes CASSFRLAELTYEQYF.

This chain joins TRBV4-1 and TRBJ2-7; 11 bases match TRBD1. This CDR3 has 15 residues. Trimming took 1 base from V and 4 from J; bases not matched to a gene: 3. Looked up from germline, CDR1 is MGHRA and CDR2 is YSYEKL. The CDR3 nucleotides read TGCGCCAGCAGCCAAGTTGGGACAGGGGGGTACGAGCAGTACTTC. Amino acids: CASSQVGTGGYEQYF.

The chain combines TRBV7-2 with TRBJ1-1, with D possibly matching TRBD1 (6 bases). V was pared by 3 bases and J by 0 bases, with 11 bases between. Germline V gives CDR1 SGHTA, CDR2 FQGNSA. This CDR3 spans 15 amino acids. As DNA, the CDR3 is TGTGCCAGCAGCTTCCGGGACAACATGAACACTGAAGCTTTCTTT. Translation: CASSFRDNMNTEAFF.

J is TRBJ2-4 and V is TRBV3-1 (or the pseudogene TRBV3-2), with TRBD1 identical over 8 bases. The germline V gene has CDR1 LGHDT and CDR2 YNNKEL (reference sequence). Trimming removed 1 base from V and 6 bases from J; junction bases left unmatched: 2. CDR3 length: 14 residues. The CDR3 DNA sequence: TGTGCCAGCAGCCAAGCCGGACAGGGAAACATTCAGTACTTC. Translated: CASSQAGQGNIQYF.